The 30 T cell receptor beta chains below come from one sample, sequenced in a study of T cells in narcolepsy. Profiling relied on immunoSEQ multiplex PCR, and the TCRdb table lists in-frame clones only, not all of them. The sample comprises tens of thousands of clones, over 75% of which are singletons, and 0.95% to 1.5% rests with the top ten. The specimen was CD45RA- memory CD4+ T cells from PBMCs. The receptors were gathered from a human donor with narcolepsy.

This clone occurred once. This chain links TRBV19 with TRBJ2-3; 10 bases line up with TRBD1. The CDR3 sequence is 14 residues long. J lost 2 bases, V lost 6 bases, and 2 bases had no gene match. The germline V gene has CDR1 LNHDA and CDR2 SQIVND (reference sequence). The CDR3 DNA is TGTGCCAGTAGGGGACAGGGGATCACAGATACGCAGTATTTT. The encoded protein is CASRGQGITDTQYF.

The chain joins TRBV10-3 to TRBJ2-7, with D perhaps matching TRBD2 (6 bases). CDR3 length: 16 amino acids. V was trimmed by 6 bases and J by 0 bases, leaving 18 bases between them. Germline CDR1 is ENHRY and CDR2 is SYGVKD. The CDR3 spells CAISPLAAPSSYEQYF. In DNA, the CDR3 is TGTGCCATCAGCCCCTTAGCGGCGCCTAGCTCCTACGAGCAGTACTTC.

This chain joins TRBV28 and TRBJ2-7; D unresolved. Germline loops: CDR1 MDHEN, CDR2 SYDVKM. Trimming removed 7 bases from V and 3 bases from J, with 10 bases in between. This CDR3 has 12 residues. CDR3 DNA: TGTGCCAGCACCTCCGACGGCTACGAGCAGTACTTC. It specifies CASTSDGYEQYF.

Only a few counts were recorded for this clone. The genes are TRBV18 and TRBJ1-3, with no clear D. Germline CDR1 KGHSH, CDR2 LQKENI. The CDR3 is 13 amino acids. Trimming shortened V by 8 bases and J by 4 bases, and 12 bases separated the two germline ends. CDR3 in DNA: TGTGCCAGCCAAGTATCCGAGGGAAACACCATATATTTT. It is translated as CASQVSEGNTIYF.

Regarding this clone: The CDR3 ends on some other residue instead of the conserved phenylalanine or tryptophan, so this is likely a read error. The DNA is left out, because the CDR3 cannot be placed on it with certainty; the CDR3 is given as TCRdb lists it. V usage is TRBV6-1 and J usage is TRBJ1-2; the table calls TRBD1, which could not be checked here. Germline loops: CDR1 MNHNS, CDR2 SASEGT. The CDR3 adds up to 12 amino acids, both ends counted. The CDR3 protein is CASSEAVQGTAS.

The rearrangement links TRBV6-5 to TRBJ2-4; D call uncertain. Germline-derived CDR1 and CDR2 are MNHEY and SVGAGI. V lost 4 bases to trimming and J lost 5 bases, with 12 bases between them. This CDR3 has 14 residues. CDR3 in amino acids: CASSSAGTQNIQYF. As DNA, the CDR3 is TGTGCCAGCAGTTCCGCTGGTACCCAAAACATTCAGTACTTC.

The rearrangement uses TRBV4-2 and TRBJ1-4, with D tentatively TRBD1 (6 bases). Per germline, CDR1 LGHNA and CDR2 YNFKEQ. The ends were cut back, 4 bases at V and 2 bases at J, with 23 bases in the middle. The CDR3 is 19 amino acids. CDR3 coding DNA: TGTGCCAGCAGCCCCCTCAGGACAGTCTCGGGGGGTACTAATGAAAAACTGTTTTTT. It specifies CASSPLRTVSGGTNEKLFF.

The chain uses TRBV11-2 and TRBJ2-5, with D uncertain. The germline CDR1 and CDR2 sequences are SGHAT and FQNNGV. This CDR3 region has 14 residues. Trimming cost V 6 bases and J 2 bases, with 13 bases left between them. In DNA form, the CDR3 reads TGTGCCAGCAGTCCGTTAGCAGCGCAAGAGACCCAGTACTTC. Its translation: CASSPLAAQETQYF.

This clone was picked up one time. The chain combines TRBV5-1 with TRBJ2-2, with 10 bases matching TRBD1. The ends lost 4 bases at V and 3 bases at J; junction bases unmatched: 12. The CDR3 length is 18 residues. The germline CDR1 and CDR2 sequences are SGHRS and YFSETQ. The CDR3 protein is CASSVRDRGRLYTGELFF. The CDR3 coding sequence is TGCGCCAGCAGCGTCCGGGACAGGGGAAGACTTTACACCGGGGAGCTGTTTTTT.

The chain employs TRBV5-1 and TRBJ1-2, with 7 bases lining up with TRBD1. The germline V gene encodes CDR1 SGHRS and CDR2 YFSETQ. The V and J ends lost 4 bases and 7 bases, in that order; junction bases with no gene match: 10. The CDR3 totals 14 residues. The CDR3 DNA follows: TGCGCCAGCAGCACAGCCGGGACAGAGTCTGGCTACACCTTC. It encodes CASSTAGTESGYTF.

The CDR3 DNA reads as TGTGCCAGCAGCTTAGGGTTTGGGAGGATCCACGAGCAGTACTTC. Translating gives CASSLGFGRIHEQYF. The V gene is TRBV7-9, the J gene TRBJ2-7; D may be TRBD2 (6 bases). V was clipped by 1 base and J by 5 bases, with 15 bases between them. The CDR3 is made up of 15 amino acids. CDR1 is SEHNR and CDR2 is FQNEAQ in the germline V gene (reference sequence).

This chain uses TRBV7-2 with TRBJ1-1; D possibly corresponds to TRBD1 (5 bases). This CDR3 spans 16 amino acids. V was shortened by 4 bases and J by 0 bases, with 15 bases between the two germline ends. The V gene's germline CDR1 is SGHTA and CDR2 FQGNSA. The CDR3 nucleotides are TGTGCCAGCAGCTCCAGGGAGCGTCATGTGAACACTGAAGCTTTCTTT. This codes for CASSSRERHVNTEAFF.

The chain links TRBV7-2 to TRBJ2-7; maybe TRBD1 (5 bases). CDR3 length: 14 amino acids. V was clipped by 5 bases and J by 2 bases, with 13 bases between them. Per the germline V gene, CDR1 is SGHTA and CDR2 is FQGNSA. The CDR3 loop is CASSPTRVTYEQYF. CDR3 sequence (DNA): TGTGCCAGCAGCCCCACCAGGGTAACCTACGAGCAGTACTTC. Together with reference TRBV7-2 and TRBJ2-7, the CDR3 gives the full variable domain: GAGVSQSPSNKVTEKGKDVELRCDPISGHTALYWYRQSLGQGLEFLIYFQGNSAPDKSGLPSDRFSAERTGGSVSTLTIQRTQQEDSAVYLCASSPTRVTYEQYFGPGTRLTVT.

As DNA, the CDR3 is TGTGCCAGCAGTAGACTAGCTCGGACCGGGGAGCTGTTTTTT. Amino acids: CASSRLARTGELFF. The rearrangement links TRBV2 to TRBJ2-2, with 7 bases that match TRBD2. This CDR3 has 14 amino acids. Germline CDR1 is SNHLY and CDR2 is FYNNEI. Germline trimming cut 5 bases from V and 5 bases from J; bases unmatched to any gene: 5.

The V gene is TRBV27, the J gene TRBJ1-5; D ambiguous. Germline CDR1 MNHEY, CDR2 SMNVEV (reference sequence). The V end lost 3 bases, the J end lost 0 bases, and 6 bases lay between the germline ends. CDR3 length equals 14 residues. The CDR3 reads CASSLLGSNQPQHF. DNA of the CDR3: TGTGCCAGCAGTTTGCTGGGTAGCAATCAGCCCCAGCATTTT.

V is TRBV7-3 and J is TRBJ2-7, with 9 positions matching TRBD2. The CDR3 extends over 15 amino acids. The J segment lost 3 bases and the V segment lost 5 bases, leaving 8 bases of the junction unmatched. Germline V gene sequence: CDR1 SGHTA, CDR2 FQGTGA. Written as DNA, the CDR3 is TGTGCCAGCAGCCCCTGGCGGGAGGGCCGCTACGAGCAGTACTTC. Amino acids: CASSPWREGRYEQYF.

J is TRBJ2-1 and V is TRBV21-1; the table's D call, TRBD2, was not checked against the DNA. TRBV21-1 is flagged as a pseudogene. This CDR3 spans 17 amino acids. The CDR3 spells CASTESRASGRVYEQFF. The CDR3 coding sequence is TGTGCCAGCACGGAGAGTAGGGCTAGCGGGAGGGTCTATGAGCAGTTCTTC.

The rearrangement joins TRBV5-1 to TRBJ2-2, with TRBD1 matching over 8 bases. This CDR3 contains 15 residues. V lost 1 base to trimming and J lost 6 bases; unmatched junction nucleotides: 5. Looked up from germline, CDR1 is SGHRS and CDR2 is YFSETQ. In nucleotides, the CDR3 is TGCGCCAGCAGCTTGTCAGGGGGCAAGGCCGGGGAGCTGTTTTTT. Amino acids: CASSLSGGKAGELFF. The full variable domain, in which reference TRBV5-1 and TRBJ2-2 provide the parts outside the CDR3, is KAGVTQTPRYLIKTRGQQVTLSCSPISGHRSVSWYQQTPGQGLQFLFEYFSETQRNKGNFPGRFSGRQFSNSRSEMNVSTLELGDSALYLCASSLSGGKAGELFFGEGSRLTVL.

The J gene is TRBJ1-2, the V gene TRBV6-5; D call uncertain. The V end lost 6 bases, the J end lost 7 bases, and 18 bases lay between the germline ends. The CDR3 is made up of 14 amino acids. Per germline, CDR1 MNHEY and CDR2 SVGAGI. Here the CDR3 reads CASRFPAGERGYTF. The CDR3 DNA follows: TGTGCCAGCAGATTCCCCGCGGGAGAGCGTGGCTACACCTTC.

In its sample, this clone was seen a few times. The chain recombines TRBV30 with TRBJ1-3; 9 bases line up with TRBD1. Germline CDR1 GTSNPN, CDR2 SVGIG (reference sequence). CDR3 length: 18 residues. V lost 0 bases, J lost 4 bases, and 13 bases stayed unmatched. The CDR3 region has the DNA TGTGCCTGGAGTGTAAACAGGGGGCCCCTCTTAGGGGGAAACACCATATATTTT. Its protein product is CAWSVNRGPLLGGNTIYF.

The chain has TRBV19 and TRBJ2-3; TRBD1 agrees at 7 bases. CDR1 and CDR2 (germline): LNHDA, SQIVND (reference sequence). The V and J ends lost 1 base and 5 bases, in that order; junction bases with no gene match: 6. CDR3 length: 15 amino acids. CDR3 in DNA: TGTGCCAGTAGTATAGGTGAGGGGGCGAAAGATACGCAGTATTTT. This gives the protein CASSIGEGAKDTQYF.

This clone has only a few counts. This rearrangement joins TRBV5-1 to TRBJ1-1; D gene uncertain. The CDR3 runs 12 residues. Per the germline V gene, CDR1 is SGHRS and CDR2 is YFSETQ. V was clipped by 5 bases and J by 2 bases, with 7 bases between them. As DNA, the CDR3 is TGCGCCAGCAGGAAAACTAACACTGAAGCTTTCTTT. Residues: CASRKTNTEAFF.

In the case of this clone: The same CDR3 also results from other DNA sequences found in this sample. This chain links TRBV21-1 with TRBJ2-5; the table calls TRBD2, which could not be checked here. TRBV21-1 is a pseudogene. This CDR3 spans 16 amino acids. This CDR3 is CANSEVVGRGQETQYF. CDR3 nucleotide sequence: TGTGCCAACTCCGAAGTGGTGGGGCGGGGGCAAGAGACCCAGTACTTC.

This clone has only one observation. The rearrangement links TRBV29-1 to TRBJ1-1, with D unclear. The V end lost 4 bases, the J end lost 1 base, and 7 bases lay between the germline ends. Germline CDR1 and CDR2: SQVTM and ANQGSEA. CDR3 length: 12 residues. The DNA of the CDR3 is TGCAGCGTTGCAGTTTCGAACACTGAAGCTTTCTTT. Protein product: CSVAVSNTEAFF.

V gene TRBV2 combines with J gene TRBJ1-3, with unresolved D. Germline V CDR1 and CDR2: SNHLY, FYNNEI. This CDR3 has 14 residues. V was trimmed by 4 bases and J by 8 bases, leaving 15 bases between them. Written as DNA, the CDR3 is TGTGCCAGCAGTGTTCCTCGGGAATCTCACACCATATATTTT. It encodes CASSVPRESHTIYF.

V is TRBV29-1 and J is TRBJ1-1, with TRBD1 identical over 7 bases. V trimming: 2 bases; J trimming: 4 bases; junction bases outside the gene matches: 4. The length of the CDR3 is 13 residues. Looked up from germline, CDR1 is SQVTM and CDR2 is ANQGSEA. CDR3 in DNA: TGCAGCGTTGAAACGGCAGGGGGCACTGAAGCTTTCTTT. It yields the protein CSVETAGGTEAFF.

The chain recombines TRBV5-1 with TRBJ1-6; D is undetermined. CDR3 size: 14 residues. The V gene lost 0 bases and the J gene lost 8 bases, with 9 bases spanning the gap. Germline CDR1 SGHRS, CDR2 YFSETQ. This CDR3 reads CASSLDGSYSPLHF. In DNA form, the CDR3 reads TGCGCCAGCAGCTTGGATGGCAGCTATTCACCCCTCCACTTT.

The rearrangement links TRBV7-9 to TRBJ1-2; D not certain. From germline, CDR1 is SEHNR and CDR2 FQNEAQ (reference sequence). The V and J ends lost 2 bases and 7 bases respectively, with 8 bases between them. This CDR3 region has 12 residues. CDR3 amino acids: CASSLQDGGYTF. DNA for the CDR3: TGTGCCAGCAGCTTACAAGACGGTGGCTACACCTTC.

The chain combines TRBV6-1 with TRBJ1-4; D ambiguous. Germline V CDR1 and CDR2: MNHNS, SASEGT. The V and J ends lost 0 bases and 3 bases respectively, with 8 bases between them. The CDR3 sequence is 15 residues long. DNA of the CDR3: TGTGCCAGCAGTGAAGCGGAGACGTCTAATGAAAAACTGTTTTTT. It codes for CASSEAETSNEKLFF.

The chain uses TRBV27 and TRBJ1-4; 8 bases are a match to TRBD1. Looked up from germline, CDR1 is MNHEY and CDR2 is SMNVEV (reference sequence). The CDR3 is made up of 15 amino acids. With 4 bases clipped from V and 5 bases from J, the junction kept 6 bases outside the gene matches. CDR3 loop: CASSSQTGANEKLFF. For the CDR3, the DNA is TGTGCCAGCAGTTCTCAGACAGGGGCGAATGAAAAACTGTTTTTT. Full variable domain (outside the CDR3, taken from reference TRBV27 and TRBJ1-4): EAQVTQNPRYLITVTGKKLTVTCSQNMNHEYMSWYRQDPGLGLRQIYYSMNVEVTDKGDVPEGYKVSRKEKRNFPLILESPSPNQTSLYFCASSSQTGANEKLFFGSGTQLSVL.